The rows below give T cell receptor beta chains drawn from one sample of a study of response to subunit inactivated influenza vaccine. Each CDR3 protein gets one entry after TCRdb re-called the RT-PCR reads with MiXCR. Of hundreds of thousands of distinct CDR3 sequences detected, 15% to 17% appear once; the ten largest clones hold about 9.9%. The sample in question was PBMCs from blood, obtained roughly 12 days after vaccination. Every receptor here comes from a man over 45 who received an inactivated influenza vaccine. Both conserved end residues are part of each CDR3. Fields, in order: D gene, J gene, clone size, V gene, CDR3 DNA, CDR3 protein. A D gene is named only where the DNA matches it firmly. Clone size is given for some rows only: seen once, a few or many times, or a class if the clone is expanded.

NA	TRBJ2-1	many	TRBV7-9	TGTGCCAGCAGCTCATACCGGGGTAACAATGAGCAGTTCTTC	CASSSYRGNNEQFF
NA	TRBJ2-7	few	TRBV20-1	TGCAGTGCTAGCAGTAGGGAAGCCTACGAGCAGTACTTC	CSASSREAYEQYF
NA	TRBJ2-7	few	TRBV6-1	TGTGCCAGCAGCCCCGGGACAAGGGGATTGCGGCAGTACTTC	CASSPGTRGLRQYF
TRBD1	TRBJ2-1	few	TRBV2	TGTGCCAGCCTTCCGGGCGCACAGGGGATCGATGAGCAGTTCTTC	CASLPGAQGIDEQFF
NA	TRBJ2-7	few	TRBV20-1	TGCAGTGCTAGTCGATCTAGCATCGGCGAGCAGTACTTC	CSASRSSIGEQYF
TRBD1	TRBJ2-2	few	TRBV10-3	TGTGCCACCTACGGACAGGGTCGCACCGGGGAGCTGTTTTTT	CATYGQGRTGELFF
TRBD2	TRBJ2-2	NA	TRBV4-3	TGCGCCAGCAGCTACGGACTAGCGGGGGGGACCAACACCGGGGAGCTGTTTTTT	CASSYGLAGGTNTGELFF
TRBD2	TRBJ2-3	few	TRBV11-1	TGTGCCAGCAGCTCCACTAGCGGGGGACCTACTAGCACAGATACGCAGTATTTT	CASSSTSGGPTSTDTQYF
TRBD1	TRBJ2-7	few	TRBV27	TGTGCCAGCAGCAGAAGAAGGGACAGGAGACTCTACGAGCAGTACTTC	CASSRRRDRRLYEQYF
NA	TRBJ2-7	NA	TRBV29-1	TGCAGCGCCGCAGAGCCTTACGAGCAGTACTTC	CSAAEPYEQYF
TRBD1	TRBJ2-3	NA	TRBV28	TGTGCCAGCAGTTTCGCCCTGGGACAGGGTGCAACAGATACGCAGTATTTT	CASSFALGQGATDTQYF
TRBD1	TRBJ2-5	few	TRBV4-2	TGTGCCAGCAGCAGCCGGGACAGGGATTTAGAGACCCAGTACTTC	CASSSRDRDLETQYF
NA	TRBJ2-2	many	TRBV4-3	TGCGCCAGCAGCCAGTTTAGGGGAGGAACCGGGGAGCTGTTTTTT	CASSQFRGGTGELFF
NA	TRBJ2-2	few	TRBV5-1	TGCGCCAGCAGCCAAACGGTGCCTGGGGAGCTGTTTTTT	CASSQTVPGELFF
NA	TRBJ2-7	many	TRBV11-2	TGTGCCAGCAGCTTAGTGGGACTGGGGGGTTACGAGCAGTACTTC	CASSLVGLGGYEQYF
NA	TRBJ2-7	NA	TRBV7-2	TGTGCCAGCAGCTATAGATATGGGTCCTACGAGCAGTACTTC	CASSYRYGSYEQYF
NA	TRBJ1-4	NA	TRBV3-1	TGTGCCAGCAGCCCTCGGCGGCTGATTAATGAAAAACTGTTTTTT	CASSPRRLINEKLFF
TRBD2	TRBJ2-5	few	TRBV5-4	TGTGCCAGCAGCTTGCGGTTGTTTGGGGGAGGGCCACACCAAGAGACCCAGTACTTC	CASSLRLFGGGPHQETQYF